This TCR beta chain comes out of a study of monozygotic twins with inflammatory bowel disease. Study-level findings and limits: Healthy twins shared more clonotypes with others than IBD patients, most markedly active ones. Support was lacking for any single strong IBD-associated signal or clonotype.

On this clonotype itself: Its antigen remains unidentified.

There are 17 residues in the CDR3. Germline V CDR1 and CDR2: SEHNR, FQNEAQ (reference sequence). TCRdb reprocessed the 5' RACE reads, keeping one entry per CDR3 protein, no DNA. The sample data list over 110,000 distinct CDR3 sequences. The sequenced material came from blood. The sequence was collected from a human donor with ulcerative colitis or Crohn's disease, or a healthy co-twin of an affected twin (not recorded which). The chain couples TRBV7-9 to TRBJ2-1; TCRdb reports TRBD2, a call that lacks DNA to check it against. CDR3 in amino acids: CASSDLSGSSSYNEQFF. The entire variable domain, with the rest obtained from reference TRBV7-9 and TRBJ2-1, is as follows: DTGVSQNPRHKITKRGQNVTFRCDPISEHNRLYWYRQTLGQGPEFLTYFQNEAQLEKSRLLSDRFSAERPKGSFSTLEIQRTEQGDSAMYLCASSDLSGSSSYNEQFFGPGTRLTVL.